Listed below are T cell receptor beta chains from one sample, sequenced in a study of preoperative IRX-2 immunotherapy in early breast cancer. TCRdb's table, derived via immunoSEQ multiplex PCR, lists solely in-frame clones and lacks some. In the table there are fewer than 30,000 clones, around 90% of which are singletons. The biological material was taken from a patient treated with IRX-2 immunotherapy. All receptors come from a human donor with breast cancer. Both conserved end residues are part of each CDR3. D genes are given only for firm matches. For some rows the clone size is stated as once, few or many, or as a class when expanded; others skip it.

>NA|NA|TRBV5-6|TRBJ1-2
TGTGCCAGCAGCGCCCAGATCAGTGGCTACACCTTC
CASSAQISGYTF
>NA|NA|TRBV30|TRBJ1-6
TGTGCCTGGAGAGGGAAGGGGCAGATGGATTCACCCCTCCACTTT
CAWRGKGQMDSPLHF
>NA|TRBD1|TRBV30|TRBJ1-6
TGTGCCTGGAGTAAAGGACAGGTTCGGTCCTATAATTCACCCCTCCACTTT
CAWSKGQVRSYNSPLHF
>few|TRBD2|TRBV28|TRBJ2-3
TGTGCCAGCAGTTTCGGGACTAGCGGGGTTAGCACAGATACGCAGTATTTT
CASSFGTSGVSTDTQYF
>NA|TRBD1|TRBV5-6|TRBJ2-2
TGTGCCAGCGGGGGACAGCCGGGCACCGGGGAGCTGTTTTTT
CASGGQPGTGELFF
>NA|TRBD1|TRBV4-1|TRBJ1-2
TGCGCCAGCAGCCGTGGGGACAGGGGGAACTACACCTTC
CASSRGDRGNYTF
>NA|NA|TRBV2|TRBJ1-1
TGTGCCAGCGGAGGACGTCCGAACACTGAAGCTTTCTTT
CASGGRPNTEAFF
>NA|TRBD2|TRBV2|TRBJ2-3
TGTGCCAGCAGTGACAGGACTAGCGGGAGAGGAACGCAGTATTTT
CASSDRTSGRGTQYF
>NA|NA|TRBV28|TRBJ1-1
TGTGCCAGCAGTTCTCTACAGGGTGGGAACACTGAAGCTTTCTTT
CASSSLQGGNTEAFF
>NA|NA|TRBV7-2|TRBJ1-5
TGTGCCAGCAGCTTAAGTTTCGATCAGCCCCAGCATTTT
CASSLSFDQPQHF
>NA|NA|TRBV7-2|TRBJ1-5
TGTGCCAGCAGCCCAAGGGGGGCCTATAGCAATCAGCCCCAGCATTTT
CASSPRGAYSNQPQHF
>NA|TRBD2|TRBV6-5|TRBJ2-1
TGTGCCAGCAGTTATGGGACTAGGAGCTCCTACAATGAGCAGTTCTTC
CASSYGTRSSYNEQFF
>NA|TRBD1|TRBV7-9|TRBJ1-2
TGTGCCAGCAGCTTGACAGGGGGGTACGGCTACACCTTC
CASSLTGGYGYTF
>NA|NA|TRBV5-1|TRBJ2-2
TGCGCCAGCAGCTTATCCACCGCGAACACCGGGGAGCTGTTTTTT
CASSLSTANTGELFF
>NA|NA|TRBV2|TRBJ2-3
TGTGCCAGCACCCGGCCAGGGATAACAGATACGCAGTATTTT
CASTRPGITDTQYF
>NA|TRBD1|TRBV28|TRBJ2-2
TGTGCCAGCAGAACAGGGGCAGGGGTAGTATCCGGGGAGCTGTTTTTT
CASRTGAGVVSGELFF
>once|NA|TRBV30|TRBJ1-6
TGTGCCTGGAGTAATGGAAATAATTCACCCCTCCACTTT
CAWSNGNNSPLHF
>NA|TRBD1|TRBV5-4|TRBJ1-5
TGTGCCAGCAGCTTCCAGGGGGATTTAAATCAGCCCCAGCATTTT
CASSFQGDLNQPQHF
>NA|NA|TRBV11-3|TRBJ2-2
TGTGCCAGCAGCTTAGTCGGGGAGCTGTTTTTT
CASSLVGELFF
>NA|NA|TRBV5-1|TRBJ2-7
TGCGCCAGCAGCGGGGGGTCGGGGGACGAGCAGTACTTC
CASSGGSGDEQYF
>NA|NA|TRBV4-1|TRBJ2-7
TGCGCCAGCAGCCAAGTTGCGGCAGGATACTACGAGCAGTACTTC
CASSQVAAGYYEQYF
>NA|NA|TRBV5-1|TRBJ1-6
TGCGCCAGCAGCTTGGCCACAGGGACCGGTTCACCCCTCCACTTT
CASSLATGTGSPLHF
>once|NA|TRBV16|TRBJ1-1
TGTGCCAGCAGCCAATCGGCTGTCATGAACACTGAAGCTTTCTTT
CASSQSAVMNTEAFF
>few|NA|TRBV13|TRBJ1-1
TGTGCCAGCAGCTTGGTCGGGCGGGGAGCTTTCTTT
CASSLVGRGAFF
>NA|NA|TRBV27|TRBJ1-4
TGTGCCAGCAGCCTCCAGCAGAGAACTAATGAAAAACTGTTTTTT
CASSLQQRTNEKLFF
>NA|NA|TRBV2|TRBJ2-2
TGTGCCAGCAGTGAGGAGAACACCGGGGAGCTGTTTTTT
CASSEENTGELFF
>NA|TRBD1|TRBV5-4|TRBJ1-2
TGTGCCAGCATCCACGACAGGGCCCTCTATGGCTACACCTTC
CASIHDRALYGYTF
>NA|NA|TRBV5-1|TRBJ2-3
TGCGCCAGCAGCTTGCCCAGGGAAGATACGCAGTATTTT
CASSLPREDTQYF
>NA|NA|TRBV11-3|TRBJ2-3
TGTGCCAGCAGCTTAGTAACAGGGAGGACAGATACGCAGTATTTT
CASSLVTGRTDTQYF
>NA|TRBD1|TRBV28|TRBJ1-4
TGTGCCAGCAGTTCCGGGACAGGGGTTGAAAAACTGTTTTTT
CASSSGTGVEKLFF
>few|TRBD1|TRBV7-4|TRBJ2-7
TGTGCCAGCAGAAACGGACAAAGACAGGGTCTCTACGAGCAGTACTTC
CASRNGQRQGLYEQYF
>NA|NA|TRBV7-9|TRBJ2-5
TGTGCCAGCAGCGGTGGCCCAGGGAGGGAGACCCAGTACTTC
CASSGGPGRETQYF
>NA|TRBD1|TRBV11-2|TRBJ2-3
TGTGCCAGCAGCAGACAGGGATCTTCCCCTGCAGATACGCAGTATTTT
CASSRQGSSPADTQYF
>few|TRBD2|TRBV4-3|TRBJ2-7
TGCGCCAGCAGCCAAGAGAACCGGGGGGCCTACGAGCAGTACTTC
CASSQENRGAYEQYF
>NA|NA|TRBV5-1|TRBJ2-5
TGCGCCAGCAGCCAGAACGGCCAAGAGACCCAGTACTTC
CASSQNGQETQYF
>NA|NA|TRBV18|TRBJ2-1
TGTGCCAGCTCCCCTCTACTAGCAGCAGACAATGAGCAGTTCTTC
CASSPLLAADNEQFF
>NA|TRBD1|TRBV7-2|TRBJ1-1
TGTGCCAGCAGCTACAGGAGGGGACAGGGAAACACTGAAGCTTTCTTT
CASSYRRGQGNTEAFF
>NA|TRBD1|TRBV27|TRBJ2-5
TGTGCCAGCAGAGGGACAGCTCGAGTTCAGTACTTC
CASRGTARVQYF
>NA|NA|TRBV11-3|TRBJ1-1
TGTGCCAGCAGCCCGGACATCTACACTGAAGCTTTCTTT
CASSPDIYTEAFF
>once|NA|TRBV2|TRBJ2-1
TGTGCCAGCTCCCTTCGCTCCTACAATGAGCAGTTCTTC
CASSLRSYNEQFF
>NA|TRBD1|TRBV5-4|TRBJ2-5
TGTGCCAGCAGCTCAGGACAGGGTACAGAGACCCAGTACTTC
CASSSGQGTETQYF
>NA|TRBD2|TRBV6-6|TRBJ2-2
TGTGCCAGCAGTTACTACCGGGAGGCCGGGGAGCTGTTTTTT
CASSYYREAGELFF
>NA|TRBD1|TRBV5-6|TRBJ1-2
TGTGCCAGCAGGGACGTCCGGGACAGGGAGTGGAGGGGCTATGGCTACACCTTC
CASRDVRDREWRGYGYTF
>NA|NA|TRBV11-2|TRBJ1-1
TGTGCCAGCAGCTTAGGTGGAGAACCGAACACTGAAGCTTTCTTT
CASSLGGEPNTEAFF
>NA|NA|TRBV2|TRBJ2-7
TGTGCCAGCAGTGAACACTCCTACGAGCAGTACTTC
CASSEHSYEQYF
>NA|NA|TRBV5-1|TRBJ2-7
TGCGCCAGCGCAACGATAGAGTCCTACGAGCAGTACTTC
CASATIESYEQYF
>NA|NA|TRBV6-4|TRBJ2-3
TGTGCCAGCAGTCCCCAGGGGGGAGATACGCAGTATTTT
CASSPQGGDTQYF
>NA|NA|TRBV5-6|TRBJ1-5
TGTGCCAGCAGCTTGGGGACGGAAAGTAATCAGCCCCAGCATTTT
CASSLGTESNQPQHF
>NA|NA|TRBV30|TRBJ2-1
TGTGCCTGGAGTGTCGGGAGCTACAATGAGCAGTTCTTC
CAWSVGSYNEQFF
>few|NA|TRBV7-9|TRBJ1-2
TGTGCCAGCAGCTTAGATACAGGCAACTATGGCTACACCTTC
CASSLDTGNYGYTF
>NA|NA|TRBV28|TRBJ2-3
TGTGCCAGCAGTCCCTGGGACTTCACAGATACGCAGTATTTT
CASSPWDFTDTQYF